This T cell receptor beta chain is from a study of CD8+ T cells in alopecia areata. Overall study results and limits: The study found TCR sharing across patients less clear than in mice, possibly for HLA reasons.

The germline CDR1 and CDR2 sequences are GTSNPN and SVGIG (reference sequence). Trimming left V 0 bases short and J 9 bases short, with 4 bases between. This CDR3 is built from 10 residues. RNA extraction was followed by reverse transcription into cDNA, which acted as the sequencing template. Here immunoSEQ multiplex PCR was the method, and the copy in TCRdb shows in-frame clones only, minus some. The sample has 200,000 to 250,000 clones, about three fifths seen once. As for this clone: Its specificity is unknown.

Treatment described: oral pan-JAK inhibitor, 5-10 mg twice daily. The TCR comes from a human donor with alopecia areata. Sequences were derived from CD4+ T cells sorted from blood, sampled at week 4, from a patient treated with tofacitinib. The chain has TRBV30 and TRBJ2-3; D not resolved. The CDR3 region is CAWSVQTQYF. CDR3 DNA: TGTGCCTGGAGTGTACAAACGCAGTATTTT.